The 17 T cell receptor beta chains reported below all come from one sample, sequenced in a study of T cell repertoires in breast cancer. An expanded emulsion RT-PCR with primers for all TCR V genes paired CD8+ T cell chains. Unpaired genes were suppressed by blocking oligonucleotides during a second nested PCR. TCRdb analysed the emulsion pairing reads with MiXCR anew, one entry per CDR3 protein. The sample includes about 40,000 distinct CDR3 sequences, 45% of them seen just once. The material sequenced was CD8+ T cells. These receptors originate from a pool of human donors with breast cancer or a healthy control (not recorded which).

This chain connects TRBV20-1 to TRBJ1-5; 7 bases map to TRBD1. Germline V gene data show CDR1 as DFQATT and CDR2 as SNEGSKA (reference sequence). CDR3 length: 13 amino acids. Germline trimming cut 6 bases from V and 4 bases from J; bases unmatched to any gene: 6. The DNA for the CDR3 is TGCAGTGCCTCGACAGGGCGGAATCAGCCCCAGCATTTT. Its protein is CSASTGRNQPQHF.

J is TRBJ1-2 and V is TRBV20-1, with a tentative D call TRBD1 (6 bases). From germline, CDR1 is DFQATT and CDR2 SNEGSKA (reference sequence). There are 12 residues in the CDR3. V was trimmed by 6 bases and J by 4 bases, leaving 12 bases between them. CDR3 amino acids: CSAIRDTYGYTF. In DNA, the CDR3 is TGCAGTGCGATCCGGGACACCTATGGCTACACCTTC.

On this clonotype: Being one base from a much bigger clone, this may be a read error. V usage is TRBV4-1 and J usage is TRBJ1-1; weak D call: TRBD1 (5 bases). CDR1 and CDR2 (germline): MGHRA, YSYEKL. The CDR3 sequence is 16 residues long. The CDR3 DNA is TGCGCCAGCAGCCAAGGTGGGCGGGGGATGAACACTAAAGCTTTCTTT. Encoded protein: CASSQGGRGMNTKAFF.

This clonotype was counted between two and nine times. The chain has TRBV3-1 and TRBJ2-1, with TRBD2 as a possible D gene (6 bases). The CDR3 sequence is 16 residues long. V was pared by 0 bases and J by 6 bases, with 15 bases between. Per the germline V gene, CDR1 is LGHDT and CDR2 is YNNKEL (reference sequence). CDR3 sequence: CASSQDGGTPSNEQFF. The CDR3 nucleotides read TGTGCCAGCAGCCAAGATGGGGGGACCCCGTCCAATGAGCAGTTCTTC.

This clonotype was detected only a few times. This sequence joins TRBV12-3 or TRBV12-4 and TRBJ1-3; possibly TRBD1 for D (5 bases). Trimming shortened V by 3 bases and J by 8 bases, and 11 bases separated the two germline ends. The CDR3 sequence is 13 residues long. The CDR3 region has the DNA TGTGCCAGCAGTTTTGACAGCTTACACACCATATATTTT. This gives the protein CASSFDSLHTIYF.

The rearrangement uses TRBV4-2 and TRBJ2-3; 11 bases agree with TRBD2. The CDR3 has 17 amino acids. The germline gives CDR1 LGHNA, CDR2 YNFKEQ. Trimming removed 0 bases from V and 2 bases from J; junction bases left unmatched: 4. The CDR3 sequence: CASSQEGTSGPTDTQYF. CDR3 DNA sequence: TGTGCCAGCAGCCAAGAGGGGACTAGCGGCCCCACAGATACGCAGTATTTT.

This clonotype was recorded at least ten times. The chain has TRBV20-1 and TRBJ1-2; tentative D call: TRBD1 (6 bases). V shed 2 bases and J shed 3 bases, with 16 bases lying between them. The germline V gene has CDR1 DFQATT and CDR2 SNEGSKA (reference sequence). The CDR3 length is 15 residues. The CDR3 protein is CSARKGQIDYYGYTF. In nucleotides, the CDR3 is TGCAGTGCTAGAAAAGGACAGATTGATTACTATGGCTACACCTTC.

The chain is built from TRBV14 and TRBJ2-7; TRBD1 is a possible D gene (6 bases). Germline V lookup: CDR1 SGHDN, CDR2 FVKESK. The V end lost 6 bases, the J end lost 3 bases, and 12 bases lay between the germline ends. The CDR3 runs to 13 residues. The chain's CDR3 is CASSPGHIYEQYF. The CDR3 nucleotides read TGTGCCAGCAGTCCGGGACACATCTACGAGCAGTACTTC.

This clonotype appeared once. One base away lies a much larger clone, so this may be a sequencing read error. Since no conserved phenylalanine or tryptophan closes the CDR3, a read error is the likely cause. V and J are TRBV6-9 and TRBJ2-3; perhaps D is TRBD1 or TRBD2 (5 bases each). V was trimmed by 3 bases and J by 6 bases, leaving 13 bases between them. The CDR3 loop spans 14 amino acids. CDR1 and CDR2 from the germline V gene are MNHGY and SVAAGI. Here the CDR3 reads CASSYRDRRDTQYS. In nucleotides, the CDR3 is TGTGCCAGCAGTTACCGGGACCGTCGGGATACGCAGTATTCT.

This clonotype was counted between two and nine times. CDR3 sequence (DNA): TGTGCCAGCAGCCAAGAGCGAATAGCCCTCTACAATGAGCAGTTCTTC. This codes for CASSQERIALYNEQFF. This chain joins TRBV3-1 and TRBJ2-1, with D uncertain. Germline-derived CDR1 and CDR2 are LGHDT and YNNKEL (reference sequence). Trimming took off 0 bases at V and 3 bases at J, with 12 bases between the two ends. CDR3 size: 16 residues.

The chain couples TRBV6-2 or TRBV6-3 to TRBJ1-1; D gene uncertain. Germline V lookup: CDR1 MNHEY, CDR2 SVGEGT. Deletions cut 7 bases from V and 5 bases from J, with 20 bases between. This CDR3 is 15 amino acids long. Written as DNA, the CDR3 is TGTGCCAGCAAGGATGTTGCTCCGCCGAGGACTGAAGCTTTCTTT. This gives the protein CASKDVAPPRTEAFF.

The chain carries TRBV20-1 and TRBJ2-3, with D possibly TRBD1 on 5 matching bases. This CDR3 comprises 13 residues. The V gene lost 3 bases and the J gene lost 5 bases, with 12 bases spanning the gap. Germline V gives CDR1 DFQATT, CDR2 SNEGSKA (reference sequence). CDR3 coding DNA: TGCAGTGCTAGCGGGTGGCAGGGAGATACGCAGTATTTT. It codes for CSASGWQGDTQYF.

This chain links TRBV11-1 with TRBJ1-1; 8 bases are a match to TRBD1. Germline loops: CDR1 SGHAT, CDR2 FQDESV (reference sequence). The J segment lost 5 bases and the V segment lost 5 bases, leaving 4 bases of the junction unmatched. This CDR3 comprises 13 residues. The CDR3 reads CASSRDRRTEAFF. CDR3 DNA: TGTGCCAGCAGCCGGGACAGGAGAACTGAAGCTTTCTTT.

The rearrangement links TRBV3-1 to TRBJ2-6, with 11 bases fitting TRBD2. This CDR3 comprises 18 residues. V lost 3 bases and J lost 0; bases outside the gene matches: 4. CDR1 and CDR2 (germline): LGHDT, YNNKEL (reference sequence). In nucleotides, the CDR3 is TGTGCCAGCAGCCAGGGACTAGCGGCAGTCTCTGGGGCCAACGTCCTGACTTTC. This sequence encodes CASSQGLAAVSGANVLTF.

The chain combines TRBV5-1 with TRBJ2-7, with a weak D call TRBD2 (5 bases). The CDR3 is made up of 14 amino acids. Germline-derived CDR1 and CDR2 are SGHRS and YFSETQ. V lost 2 bases and J lost 7, with 16 bases in between. The CDR3 DNA follows: TGCGCCAGCAGCTTAGACCCGGGTCGGGAAGAGCAGTACTTC. Amino acid sequence: CASSLDPGREEQYF.

J is TRBJ1-4 and V is TRBV20-1; 7 nucleotides match TRBD1. Per the germline V gene, CDR1 is DFQATT and CDR2 is SNEGSKA (reference sequence). Trimming took 5 bases from V and 0 from J; bases not matched to a gene: 6. CDR3 length: 15 amino acids. CDR3 nucleotides: TGCAGTGCTTACTCGACAGGGTCAACTAATGAAAAACTGTTTTTT. Its protein is CSAYSTGSTNEKLFF.

V is TRBV7-2 and J is TRBJ1-5; D perhaps matches TRBD1 (6 bases). The CDR3 is 12 amino acids. V was cut by 3 bases and J by 8 bases, with 8 bases left in between. Germline V gene lookup returns CDR1 SGHTA and CDR2 FQGNSA. The CDR3, as DNA: TGTGCCAGCAGCTTCGCAGGGGAGCCCCAGCATTTT. This encodes CASSFAGEPQHF.